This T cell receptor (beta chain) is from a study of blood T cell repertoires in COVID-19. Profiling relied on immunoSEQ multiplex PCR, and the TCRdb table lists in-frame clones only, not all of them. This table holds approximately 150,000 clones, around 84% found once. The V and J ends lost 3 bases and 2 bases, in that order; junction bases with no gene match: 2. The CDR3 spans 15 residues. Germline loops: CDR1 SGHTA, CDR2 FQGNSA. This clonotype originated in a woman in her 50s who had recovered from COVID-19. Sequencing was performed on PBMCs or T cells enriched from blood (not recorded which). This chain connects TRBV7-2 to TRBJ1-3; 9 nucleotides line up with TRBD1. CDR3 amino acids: CASSLDRGTGNTIYF. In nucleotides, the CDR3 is TGTGCCAGCAGCTTGGACAGGGGAACTGGAAACACCATATATTTT.